The clone carrying this T cell receptor (beta chain) was picked up a small number of times. Its specificity is not known. With listed TCR primers and previously described methods, bulk TCR libraries were prepared. One entry per CDR3 protein, called by TCRdb with MiXCR from the PCR reads. The table includes 550,000 to 750,000 distinct CDR3 sequences, approximately 20% detected once. The data derive from a study of molecular identifiers for immune sequencing clone quantification. The wider study: Split five ways in replicates, RNA from approximately 20,000 or 98,000 naive CD8 cells had four portions sequenced.

Sorting was used to obtain naive CD8 T cells (CD8+CD4-CCR7+CD45RA+). Study-level findings and limits: Clones above 20 RNA copies contained over 98% of effector molecules and under 1% of naive molecules.

The V end lost 6 bases, the J end lost 4 bases, and 19 bases lay between the germline ends. This CDR3 has 16 residues. The TCR was taken from a human donor in good health. Some libraries in this study had Jurkat cell RNA spiked in. The sequencing input was naive CD8+ T cells from blood, with Jurkat cell RNA spiked in. Subset noted: FACS-sorted CD8+CD4-CCR7+CD45RA+ naive T cells. The rearrangement joins TRBV12-3 or TRBV12-4 to TRBJ1-3; D is uncertain. The CDR3 DNA follows: TGTGCCAGCAGCCCCTCCGACCTCGTCTCGGGAAACACCATATATTTT. This codes for CASSPSDLVSGNTIYF.